This TCR beta chain was observed in a study of T cells in Graves' hyperthyroidism and ophthalmopathy. Germline-derived CDR1 and CDR2 are SGHAT and FQNNGV. Trimming removed 3 bases at V and 3 bases at J, with 9 bases between. This CDR3 region has 13 residues. Broader study findings: In the analysis, a 13 V-J model separated ophthalmopathy from stable hyperthyroidism. The model anticipated ophthalmopathy a median around six months pre-onset.

Amplification yielded TCR beta CDR3 regions, with RNA transcripts as the source. The HTBI set primed first-round TCR CDR3 RT-PCR. TCRdb re-analysed the multiplex PCR reads in MiXCR, keeping a single row per CDR3 protein. The table shows 450,000 to 650,000 distinct CDR3 sequences, with under 20% occurring only once. This clonotype has ten or more counts. Its antigen is not identified. The sample comprised blood. The rearrangement joins TRBV11-2 to TRBJ2-7, with D tentatively TRBD1 or TRBD2 (5 bases each). This receptor was taken from a young woman with Graves' ophthalmopathy. The DNA for the CDR3 is TGTGCCAGCAGCTTGGGACCTTTCTACGAGCAGTACTTC. It yields the protein CASSLGPFYEQYF.